This TCR beta chain was identified during a study of shared clonotypes between healthy human individuals. The study drew its donors from healthy HIV-negative adults without recent acute infections or vaccinations. Researchers drew on about 90 million PBMCs for genomic DNA from unsorted samples. CDR3 length: 17 amino acids. CDR1 MDHEN and CDR2 SYDVKM come from the germline V gene. V lost 5 bases and J lost 4; bases outside the gene matches: 11. For each subset, genomic DNA was distributed in equal portions over several immunoSEQ plates. This table comes from immunoSEQ multiplex PCR, and its TCRdb copy is limited to in-frame clones, with some not included. The sample records 400,000 to 500,000 clones, around 79% being singletons.

Sequences were obtained from PBMCs. The chain uses TRBV28 and TRBJ1-3; 10 bases fit TRBD1. The clonotype was recovered from a woman between 35 and 50 years old in good health. Some clones in this sample may be carry-over from other donors' samples. CDR3 in DNA: TGTGCCAGCAGTATGGGACAGGGGCTCTTTATAGGAAACACCATATATTTT. It is translated as CASSMGQGLFIGNTIYF. Using reference TRBV28 and TRBJ1-3 for the parts outside the CDR3, the full variable domain is DVKVTQSSRYLVKRTGEKVFLECVQDMDHENMFWYRQDPGLGLRLIYFSYDVKMKEKGDIPEGYSVSREKKERFSLILESASTNQTSMYLCASSMGQGLFIGNTIYFGEGSWLTVV.